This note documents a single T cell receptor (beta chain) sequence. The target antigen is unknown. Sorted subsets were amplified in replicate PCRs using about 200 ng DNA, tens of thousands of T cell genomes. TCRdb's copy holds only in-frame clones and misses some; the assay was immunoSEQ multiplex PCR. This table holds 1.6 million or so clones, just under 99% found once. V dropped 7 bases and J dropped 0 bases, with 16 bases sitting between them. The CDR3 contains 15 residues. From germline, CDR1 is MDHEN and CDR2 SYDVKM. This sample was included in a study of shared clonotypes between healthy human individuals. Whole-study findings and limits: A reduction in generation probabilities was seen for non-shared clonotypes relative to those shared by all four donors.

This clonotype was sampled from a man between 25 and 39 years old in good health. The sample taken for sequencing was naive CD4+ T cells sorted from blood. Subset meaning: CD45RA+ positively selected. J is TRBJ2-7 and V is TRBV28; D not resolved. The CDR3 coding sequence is TGTGCCAGCAAGGCAAGCGTTAGCAGCTCCTACGAGCAGTACTTC. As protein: CASKASVSSSYEQYF.